The subject of this entry is one T cell receptor beta chain. A sample-barcoded 5' primer and a J-beta primer mix were used in a second PCR of roughly 6 to 11 cycles. Each cDNA molecule was tagged by a template-switch adaptor that had 12 random nucleotides. TCRdb independently ran MiXCR on the 5' RACE reads; one entry per CDR3 protein. The sample consists of approximately 1,100,000 distinct CDR3 sequences, roughly 45% of them appearing once. The data are from a study of blood T cells in healthy people across ages. The CDR3 has 15 residues. J was trimmed by 3 bases and V by 5 bases; bases with no gene match: 5. Germline V gene lookup returns CDR1 ENHRY and CDR2 SYGVKD. Per sample, extraction of total RNA gave at least 6 micrograms in every case.

What was sequenced was blood. This clonotype originated in a woman in her sixties in good health. The chain is built from TRBV10-3 and TRBJ2-3, with TRBD2 identical over 10 bases. The CDR3 DNA sequence: TGTGCCATCAGTCGAGCGGGAGGGCAGACAGATACGCAGTATTTT. Residues: CAISRAGGQTDTQYF.